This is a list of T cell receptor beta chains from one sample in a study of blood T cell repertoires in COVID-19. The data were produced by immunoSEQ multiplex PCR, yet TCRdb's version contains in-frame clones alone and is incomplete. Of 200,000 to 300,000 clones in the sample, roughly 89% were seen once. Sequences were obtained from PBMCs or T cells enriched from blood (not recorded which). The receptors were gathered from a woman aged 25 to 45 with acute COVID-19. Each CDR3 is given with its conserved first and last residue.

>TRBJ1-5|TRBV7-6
CASSLGDREGNQPQHF
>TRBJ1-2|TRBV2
CASSETALGYTF
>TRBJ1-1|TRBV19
CASSITGQHTEAFF
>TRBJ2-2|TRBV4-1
CASSQGGGGELFF
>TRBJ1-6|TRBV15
CATSAGGPLHF
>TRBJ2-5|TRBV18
CASSPNSPETQYF
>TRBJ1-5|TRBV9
CASSPGVVRQPQHF
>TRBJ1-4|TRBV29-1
CSVGVGTGVEKLFF
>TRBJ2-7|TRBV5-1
CASSLEGQGYEQYF
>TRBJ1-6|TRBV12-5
CASGLWGLHNSPLHF
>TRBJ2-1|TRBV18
CASSPRATQEQFF
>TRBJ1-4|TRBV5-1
CASSLETGANEKLFF
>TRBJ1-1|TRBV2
CASSAGREDTEAFF
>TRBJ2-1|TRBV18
CASSPESGTGGVLGYDEQFF
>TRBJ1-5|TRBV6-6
CASSYEDRGHQPQHF
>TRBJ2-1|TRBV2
CASSELRGASYNEQFF
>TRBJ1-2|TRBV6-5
CASRGTVHGYTF
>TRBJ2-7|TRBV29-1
CSVVPDPAGTGFYEQYF
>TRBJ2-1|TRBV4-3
CASSPDRGLYNEQFF
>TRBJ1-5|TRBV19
CASSMGEGAGNQPQHF
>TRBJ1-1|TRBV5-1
CASSFLQGSTEAFF
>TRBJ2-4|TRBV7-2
CASSDRVLNIQYF
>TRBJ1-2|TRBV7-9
CASSLVRGNGYTF
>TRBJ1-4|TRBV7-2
CASSWDRGHEKLFF
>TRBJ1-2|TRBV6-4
CASSLRGPNAYGYTF
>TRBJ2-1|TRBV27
CASSLRDRVDEQFF
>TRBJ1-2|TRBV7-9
CASSLGVEGASGYTF
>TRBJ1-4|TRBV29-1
CSATVRGNEKLFF
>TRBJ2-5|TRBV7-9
CASSLSTWNRQETQYF
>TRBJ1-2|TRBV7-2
CASSPYGQDYGYTF
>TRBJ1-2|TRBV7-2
CASSFSHGQGYGYTF
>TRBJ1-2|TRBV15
CATSRDLGRELYGYTF
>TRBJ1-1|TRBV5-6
CASSFPGSEAFF
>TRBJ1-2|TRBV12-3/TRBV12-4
CASSFSGVGGYTF
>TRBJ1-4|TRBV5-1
CASTPGGATNEKLFF
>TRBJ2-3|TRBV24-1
CATSGPGQSTDTQYF
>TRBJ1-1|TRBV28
CASRETGMNTEAFF
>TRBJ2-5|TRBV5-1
CASSFGGSETQYF
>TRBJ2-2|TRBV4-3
CASSQERGTSGGPNTGELFF